This T cell receptor (beta chain) was found in a study of OX40 agonist ivuxolimab in advanced cancers. Study as a whole: Patients were treated with intravenous ivuxolimab, dosed at 0.01 to 10 mg/kg and infused every 2 weeks.

Overall study findings and caveats: Clonal expansion by week 6 occurred in CD4+ and CD8+ blood T cells (at 0.1 to 3.0 mg/kg).

The assay was immunoSEQ multiplex PCR, and TCRdb's table has in-frame clones only and misses some. The sample has roughly 61,000 clones, about 89% seen once. As regards this clone: As yet, its antigen is unknown.

Trimming took 2 bases from V and 0 from J, leaving 10 bases between them. CDR1 is SGHVS, CDR2 FQNEAQ, per germline. This CDR3 has 15 residues. V and J are TRBV7-8 and TRBJ1-1; TRBD1 is a possible D gene (6 bases). This receptor was obtained from an adult with an advanced solid tumor such as melanoma, head and neck, liver or kidney cancer. The sample in question was CD4+ or CD8+ T cells sorted from blood, obtained in a trial of the OX40 agonist ivuxolimab. The chain's CDR3 is CASSLTGFLNTEAFF. CDR3 coding DNA: TGTGCCAGCAGCTTAACAGGGTTTTTGAACACTGAAGCTTTCTTT. The variable domain in full, with the rest retrieved from reference TRBV7-8 and TRBJ1-1, is GAGVSQSPRYKVAKRGQDVALRCDPISGHVSLFWYQQALGQGPEFLTYFQNEAQLDKSGLPSDRFFAERPEGSVSTLKIQRTQQEDSAVYLCASSLTGFLNTEAFFGQGTRLTVV.